This record covers a single T cell receptor beta chain. The antigen remains unidentified. This sample was included in a study of chemoradiotherapy in HPV16-positive cancers. The CDR3 is 9 amino acids. General study findings and limits: In HPV16-positive patients, HPV-responsive T-cell expansion tracked better recurrence-free survival. Only a couple of HPV16-positive patients supplied the functional HPV-specificity definition. Candidate HPV-specific clones and E7-related TCR motifs grew in tumor during treatment.

Profiling relied on immunoSEQ multiplex PCR, and the TCRdb table lists in-frame clones only, not all of them. The repertoire holds about 20,000 clones, with around nine tenths as singletons. This TCR came from a human donor with HPV-associated anogenital cancer. The specimen was blood, collected from a patient who underwent chemoradiotherapy. The V call is TRBV21-1, the J call TRBJ2-7. TRBV21-1 corresponds to a pseudogene. DNA of the CDR3: TGTGCCAGCAGCAAAGGAAAGTACGTC. Protein product: CASSKGKYV.